What follows is one T cell receptor beta chain and its context. These data come from a study of blood T cell repertoires in COVID-19. Background on the study: COVID-19 samples, acute and convalescent, were from the United States, Italy and Spain.

Per the original methods: Using reference gene primer amplification, nucleated cell counts were estimated. Clones were read by immunoSEQ multiplex PCR, and TCRdb kept only the in-frame ones, dropping some. V, J and clone size were drawn from that table, and D and trimming were deduced from the DNA. Of around 40,000 clones detected, more than 85% appear once; the ten largest clones hold 4.5% to 7%. The material sequenced was peripheral blood. The TCR was taken from an elderly woman with acute or convalescent COVID-19.

CDR3 protein: CASSYLAGVSYEQYF. In nucleotides, the CDR3 is TGTGCCAGCAGTTACCTAGCGGGGGTCTCCTACGAGCAGTACTTC. The V gene is TRBV6-5, the J gene TRBJ2-7; 10 bases fit TRBD2. The V gene's germline CDR1 is MNHEY and CDR2 SVGAGI. This CDR3 spans 15 amino acids. J was trimmed by 0 bases and V by 2 bases; bases with no gene match: 1.